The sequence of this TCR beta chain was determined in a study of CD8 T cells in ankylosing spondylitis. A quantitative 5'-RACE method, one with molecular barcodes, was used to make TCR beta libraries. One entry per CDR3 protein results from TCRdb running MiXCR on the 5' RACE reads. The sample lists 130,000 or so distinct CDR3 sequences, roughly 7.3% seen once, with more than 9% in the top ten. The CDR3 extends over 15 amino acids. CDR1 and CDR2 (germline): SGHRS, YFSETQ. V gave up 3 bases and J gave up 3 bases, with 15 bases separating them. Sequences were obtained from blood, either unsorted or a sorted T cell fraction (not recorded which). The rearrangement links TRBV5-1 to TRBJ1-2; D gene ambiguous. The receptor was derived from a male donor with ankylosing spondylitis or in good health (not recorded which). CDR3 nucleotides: TGCGCCAGCAGCTCCCAACCTACTTCGGACTATGGCTACACCTTC. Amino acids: CASSSQPTSDYGYTF.